This T cell receptor (beta chain) was sequenced for a study of T cell clonotyping in hematopoietic cell transplantation (TCRdb year 2021). In the study overall: Pretransplant samples from recipients were collected after cytoreduction. The study collected over a hundred blood samples from about 40 consecutive transplant recipients and their related donors. Recruitment of patients was conducted between 2015 and early 2017, and follow-up was continued until late 2020 or death. Beyond this particular receptor, the publication reports: Donor and pretransplant recipient Inverse Simpson Index values predicted broader posttransplant TCR repertoire diversity. Sample size was limited, and cells were not sorted, so CD4 and CD8 repertoire contributions could not be separated. Only a small fraction of recipient repertoires overlapped donor repertoires, with over 95% appearing de novo at the given depth. After transplant, TCR diversity in recipients dropped, and pathologically expanded clonotypes climbed progressively between day 30 and day 180.

The immunoSEQ assay, a bias-controlled multiplex PCR using V- and J-specific primers, was used to amplify TCR beta CDR3 regions from genomic DNA. In a second PCR step, the CDR3 amplicons were tagged with a proprietary barcode plus Illumina adapter sequences. An Illumina MiSeq instrument was used to sequence the CDR3 libraries. On the study's bioinformatics: immunoSEQ Analyzer 3.0 was used for export and quality control, with R Bioconductor and Immunarch used for downstream analyses. Only productive rearrangements within the normalized downsampled data set were used in the calculation of repertoire metrics. Clonotypes larger than 5 templates in the normalized cohort were defined as pathologically expanded. The Inverse Simpson Index served as the measure of repertoire diversity. To capture all clonotypes, CMV-specificity analyses were performed on the non-normalized data set. This immuneACCESS table, as held by TCRdb, lists in-frame sequences with V and J called but not all clones. Of the missing ones, under half trace to an unresolved V gene in checked studies; the others have no known cause. That table is the source of V, J and clone size, and D and trimming were worked out from the DNA. The sample records tens of thousands of clones, 90% to 96% of which are singletons. The ten largest clones take up 1.5% to 2% of the sample.

Note on this clone: The target of this receptor is not known. No base quality values were provided; no much bigger clone lies one nucleotide off.

The time point label on this specimen signifies: recipient sample about 28 days before transplant, after cytoreduction. Blood samples were obtained from recipients approximately 28 days before transplant and at days 30, 100 and 180 after transplant. Nuclei Lysis Solution was used to extract genomic DNA from fresh or cryopreserved unfractionated peripheral blood mononuclear cells. From the cysteine through the phenylalanine, the CDR3 covers 14 amino acids. Only the CDR3 DNA is retained, 42 bases long and in frame from the first base. CDR1 LNHNV and CDR2 YYDKDF were looked up in the germline V gene (reference sequence). V and J are truncated by 0 bases and 6 bases respectively, leaving an intervening sequence of 9 bases.

The chain uses TRBV15 and TRBJ1-5; possibly the D gene is TRBD1, per 5 matching bases. Sequenced here: peripheral blood mononuclear cells, sampled before stem cell transplant. This sequence originates from a woman in her forties or fifties with acute myeloid leukemia. Some clones in this sample may be carry-over from other donors' samples. The CDR3 is CATSREYGGQPQHF. The DNA sequence follows: TGTGCCACCAGCAGAGAATACGGGGGTCAGCCCCAGCATTTT.